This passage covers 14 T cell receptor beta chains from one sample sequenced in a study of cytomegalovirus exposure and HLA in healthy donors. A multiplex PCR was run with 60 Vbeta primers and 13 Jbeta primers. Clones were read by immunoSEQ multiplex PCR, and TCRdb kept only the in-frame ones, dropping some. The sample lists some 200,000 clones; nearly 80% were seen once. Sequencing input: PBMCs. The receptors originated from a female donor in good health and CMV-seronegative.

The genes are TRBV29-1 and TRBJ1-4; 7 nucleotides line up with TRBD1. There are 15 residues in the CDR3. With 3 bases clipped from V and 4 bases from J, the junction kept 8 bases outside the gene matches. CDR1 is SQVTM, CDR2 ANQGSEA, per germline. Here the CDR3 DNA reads TGCAGCGTTGAGCGGTGGGACAGAGATAATGAAAAACTGTTTTTT. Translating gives CSVERWDRDNEKLFF. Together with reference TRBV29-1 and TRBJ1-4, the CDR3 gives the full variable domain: SAVISQKPSRDICQRGTSLTIQCQVDSQVTMMFWYRQQPGQSLTLIATANQGSEATYESGFVIDKFPISRPNLTFSTLTVSNMSPEDSSIYLCSVERWDRDNEKLFFGSGTQLSVL.

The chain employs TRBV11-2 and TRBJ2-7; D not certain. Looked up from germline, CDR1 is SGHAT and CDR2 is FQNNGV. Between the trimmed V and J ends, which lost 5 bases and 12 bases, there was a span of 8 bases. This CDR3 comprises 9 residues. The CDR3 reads CASSPVRYF. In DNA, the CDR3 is TGTGCCAGCAGCCCCGTTCGGTACTTC. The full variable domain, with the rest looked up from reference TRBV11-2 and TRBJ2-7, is EAGVAQSPRYKIIEKRQSVAFWCNPISGHATLYWYQQILGQGPKLLIQFQNNGVVDDSQLPKDRFSAERLKGVDSTLKIQPAKLEDSAVYLCASSPVRYFGPGTRLTVT.

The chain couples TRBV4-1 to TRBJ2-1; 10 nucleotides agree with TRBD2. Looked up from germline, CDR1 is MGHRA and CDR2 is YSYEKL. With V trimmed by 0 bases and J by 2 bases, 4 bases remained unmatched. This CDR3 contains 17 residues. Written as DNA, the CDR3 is TGCGCCAGCAGCCAAGAGAGGCTAGCGGGAGCCTACAATGAGCAGTTCTTC. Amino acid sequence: CASSQERLAGAYNEQFF.

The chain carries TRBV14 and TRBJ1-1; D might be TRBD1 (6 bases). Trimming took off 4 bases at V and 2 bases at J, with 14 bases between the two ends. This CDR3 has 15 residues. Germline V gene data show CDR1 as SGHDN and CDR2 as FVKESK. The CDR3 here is CASSLVRGINTEAFF. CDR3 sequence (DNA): TGTGCCAGCAGCCTTGTTAGGGGGATCAACACTGAAGCTTTCTTT.

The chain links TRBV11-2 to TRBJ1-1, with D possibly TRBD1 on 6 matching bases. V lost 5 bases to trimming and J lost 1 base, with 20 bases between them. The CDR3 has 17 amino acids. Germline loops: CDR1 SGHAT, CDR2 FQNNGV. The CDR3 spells CASSPRVFGTTNTEAFF. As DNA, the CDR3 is TGTGCCAGCAGCCCTAGGGTATTCGGGACAACGAACACTGAAGCTTTCTTT.

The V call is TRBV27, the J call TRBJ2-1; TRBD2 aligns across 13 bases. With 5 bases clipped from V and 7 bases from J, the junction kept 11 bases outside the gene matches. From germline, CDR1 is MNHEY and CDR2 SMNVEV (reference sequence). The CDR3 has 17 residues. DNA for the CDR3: TGTGCCAGCAGTGTCTTCTCCGGGACTAGCGGGACTAATGAGCAGTTCTTC. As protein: CASSVFSGTSGTNEQFF.

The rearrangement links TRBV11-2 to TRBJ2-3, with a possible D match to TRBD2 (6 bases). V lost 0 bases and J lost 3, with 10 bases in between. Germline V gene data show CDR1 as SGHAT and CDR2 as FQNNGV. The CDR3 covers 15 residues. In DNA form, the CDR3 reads TGTGCCAGCAGCTTAGACGGGAGTATGACAGATACGCAGTATTTT. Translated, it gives CASSLDGSMTDTQYF.

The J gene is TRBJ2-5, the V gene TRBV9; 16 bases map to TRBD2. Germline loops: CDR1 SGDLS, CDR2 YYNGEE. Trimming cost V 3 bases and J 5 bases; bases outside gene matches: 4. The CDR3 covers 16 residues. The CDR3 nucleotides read TGTGCCAGCAGCGCCGGGACTAGCGGGAGGGGGGAGACCCAGTACTTC. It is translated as CASSAGTSGRGETQYF.

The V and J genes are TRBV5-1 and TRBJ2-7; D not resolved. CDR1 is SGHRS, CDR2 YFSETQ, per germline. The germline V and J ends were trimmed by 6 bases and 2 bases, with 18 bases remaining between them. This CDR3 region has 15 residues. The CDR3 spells CASTKSSGGAYEQYF. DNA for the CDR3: TGCGCCAGCACAAAGTCGAGTGGCGGAGCCTACGAGCAGTACTTC.

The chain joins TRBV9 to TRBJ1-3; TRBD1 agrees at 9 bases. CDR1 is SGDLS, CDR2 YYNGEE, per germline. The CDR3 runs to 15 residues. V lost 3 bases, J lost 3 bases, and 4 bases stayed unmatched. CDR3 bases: TGTGCCAGCAGCGGGGAGACAGGGGGTGGAAACACCATATATTTT. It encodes CASSGETGGGNTIYF.

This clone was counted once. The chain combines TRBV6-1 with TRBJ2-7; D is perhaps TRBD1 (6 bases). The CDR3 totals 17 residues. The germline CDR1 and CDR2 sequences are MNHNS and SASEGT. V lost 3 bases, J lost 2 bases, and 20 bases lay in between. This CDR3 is CASSDEARGRGPYEQYF. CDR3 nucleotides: TGTGCCAGCAGTGATGAAGCTCGCGGCAGGGGACCCTACGAGCAGTACTTC.

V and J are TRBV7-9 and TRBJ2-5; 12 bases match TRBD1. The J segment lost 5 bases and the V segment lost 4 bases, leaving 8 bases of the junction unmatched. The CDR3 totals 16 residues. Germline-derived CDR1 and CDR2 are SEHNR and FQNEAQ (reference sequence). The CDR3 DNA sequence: TGTGCCAGCAGCTCGGGACAGGGGGCCTGGCGGGAGACCCAGTACTTC. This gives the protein CASSSGQGAWRETQYF.

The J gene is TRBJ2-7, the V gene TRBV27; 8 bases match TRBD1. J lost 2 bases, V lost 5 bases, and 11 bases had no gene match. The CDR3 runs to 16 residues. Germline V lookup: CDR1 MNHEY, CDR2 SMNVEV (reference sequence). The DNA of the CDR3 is TGTGCCAGCAGTGCCCGACAGGGGCCTCTACCCTACGAGCAGTACTTC. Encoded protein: CASSARQGPLPYEQYF.

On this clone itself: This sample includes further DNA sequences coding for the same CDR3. The DNA of the CDR3 is TGTGCCAGCAGCTTAGCGGGGGGAACCTACGAGCAGTACTTC. Translating it yields CASSLAGGTYEQYF. V and J are TRBV7-2 and TRBJ2-7, with D tentatively TRBD2 (6 bases). The V end lost 0 bases, the J end lost 2 bases, and 8 bases lay between the germline ends. The germline CDR1 and CDR2 sequences are SGHTA and FQGNSA. The CDR3 contains 14 residues.